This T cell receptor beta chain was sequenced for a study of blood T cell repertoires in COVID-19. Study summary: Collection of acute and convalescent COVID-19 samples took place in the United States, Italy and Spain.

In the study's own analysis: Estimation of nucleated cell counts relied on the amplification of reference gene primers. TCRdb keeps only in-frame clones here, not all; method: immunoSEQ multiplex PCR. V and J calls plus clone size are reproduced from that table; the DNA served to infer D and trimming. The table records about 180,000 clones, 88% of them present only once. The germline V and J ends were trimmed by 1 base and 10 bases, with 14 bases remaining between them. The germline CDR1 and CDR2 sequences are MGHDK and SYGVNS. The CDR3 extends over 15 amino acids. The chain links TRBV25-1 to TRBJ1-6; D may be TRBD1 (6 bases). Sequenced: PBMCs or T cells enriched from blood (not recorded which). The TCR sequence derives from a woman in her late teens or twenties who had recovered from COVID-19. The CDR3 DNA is TGTGCCAGCAGTGAATCCGAATTTCAGGGGTCACCCCTCCACTTT. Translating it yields CASSESEFQGSPLHF.